This section outlines one T cell receptor (beta chain) sequence together with its context. This entry is derived from a study of cytomegalovirus exposure and HLA in healthy donors. Germline CDR1 is MNHEY and CDR2 is SMNVEV (reference sequence). The CDR3 is 16 amino acids. Trimming at V came to 2 bases and at J to 6 bases, leaving 7 bases not matched to a gene. Primers included in the PCR were 60 Vbeta and 13 Jbeta primers. Using immunoSEQ multiplex PCR, the repertoire was profiled, and TCRdb retains in-frame clones only, with some absent. The sample gives roughly 120,000 clones, 82% of which show up once; 22% is in the top ten.

The TCR was taken from a man aged 30 to 39 in good health and CMV-seropositive. V gene TRBV27 combines with J gene TRBJ1-1; 12 nucleotides match TRBD1. The sample taken for sequencing was PBMCs. This CDR3 is CASSLRGQGAGAEAFF. CDR3 nucleotides: TGTGCCAGCAGTTTACGGGGACAGGGGGCGGGGGCTGAAGCTTTCTTT.